Listed below are T cell receptor beta chains from one sample, sequenced in a study of OX40 agonist ivuxolimab in advanced cancers. Some clones are missing from TCRdb's copy, which holds only in-frame ones; the method was immunoSEQ multiplex PCR. The sample holds approximately 70,000 clones, 80% to 85% seen once. The sequenced sample was CD4+ or CD8+ T cells sorted from blood, obtained in a trial of the OX40 agonist ivuxolimab. The receptors originated from an adult with an advanced solid tumor such as melanoma, head and neck, liver or kidney cancer. CDR3s include the opening cysteine and the closing phenylalanine or tryptophan.

J,V,CDR3
TRBJ2-5,TRBV28,CASSQPPGLAGGGETQYF
TRBJ1-4,TRBV30,CAWSGPGVSATNEKLFF
TRBJ2-5,TRBV5-5,CASSLISGPQETQYF
TRBJ1-2,TRBV27,CASRRPTGLGGYTF
TRBJ1-1,TRBV10-1,CASSQDRGGTEAFF
TRBJ1-3,TRBV7-9,CASSLHSGNTIYF
TRBJ1-2,TRBV28,CASSSRDRNNYGYTF
TRBJ2-1,TRBV4-1,CASSPTVGRGNEQFF
TRBJ1-2,TRBV18,CASSSDRAGNGYTF
TRBJ1-2,TRBV27,CASSYGTGAAPTTF
TRBJ2-7,TRBV19,CASAIAGGSSYEQYF
TRBJ2-7,TRBV11-2,CASSLGRLAGTGEQYF
TRBJ1-2,TRBV28,CASSTLPTGGRGYTF
TRBJ2-1,TRBV7-2,CASSLVRGPYNEQFF
TRBJ2-2,TRBV7-3,CASRRHGASGSAGELFF
TRBJ1-5,TRBV27,CASSQTGSNQPQHF
TRBJ1-1,TRBV9,CASSPRQSEAFF
TRBJ1-6,TRBV2,CASSRQGRVGSPLHF
TRBJ1-1,TRBV5-4,CASSLRGGGQGDTEAFF
TRBJ1-1,TRBV6-6,CASKAVDSFAEAFF
TRBJ1-6,TRBV4-1,CASSQGSSYNSPLHF
TRBJ2-3,TRBV7-6,CASSPRTGLSGDTQYF
TRBJ2-1,TRBV15,CATSRDLAGGANEQFF
TRBJ1-2,TRBV30,CAWSGSQGKLHGYTF
TRBJ2-5,TRBV7-2,CASSLEASAETQYF
TRBJ1-1,TRBV19,CASSEGQGGLAMNTEAFF
TRBJ2-3,TRBV5-1,CASSLGGQTRTDTQYF
TRBJ1-5,TRBV30,CAWASGDNQPQHF
TRBJ1-2,TRBV7-2,CASSQAQENYGYTF
TRBJ2-1,TRBV29-1,CSAGGISYNEQFF
TRBJ1-1,TRBV6-6,CASRQGLNTEAFF
TRBJ2-3,TRBV15,CATSVQDTQYF
TRBJ1-3,TRBV29-1,CSVQVLSGNTIYF
TRBJ2-3,TRBV7-3,CASSFQGGLRQDTQYF
TRBJ2-5,TRBV20-1,CSAVEETQYF
TRBJ1-2,TRBV2,CASSGRTGEGYTF
TRBJ2-6,TRBV7-2,CASSSGQRSSGANVLTF
TRBJ1-1,TRBV18,CASSPPGSTEAFF